This TCR beta chain was profiled in a study of blood T cell repertoires in COVID-19. The CDR3 contains 16 residues. V was clipped by 5 bases and J by 3 bases; unmatched bases: 11. Germline V gene data show CDR1 as PRHDT and CDR2 as FYEKMQ (reference sequence). Repertoires were generated with immunoSEQ multiplex PCR, while TCRdb's copy carries only in-frame clones and drops some. The table lists 300,000 to 350,000 clones, 88% of them singletons. The material sequenced was peripheral blood. The source is a woman aged 70-85 years with COVID-19, enrolled during active disease. The rearrangement uses TRBV13 and TRBJ2-7; 9 bases line up with TRBD2. The CDR3 DNA reads as TGTGCCAGCAGCGAGGGGGGGCTAGCGGGGATCTACGAGCAGTACTTC. As protein: CASSEGGLAGIYEQYF. Full variable domain (outside the CDR3, taken from reference TRBV13 and TRBJ2-7): AAGVIQSPRHLIKEKRETATLKCYPIPRHDTVYWYQQGPGQDPQFLISFYEKMQSDKGSIPDRFSAQQFSDYHSELNMSSLELGDSALYFCASSEGGLAGIYEQYFGPGTRLTVT.